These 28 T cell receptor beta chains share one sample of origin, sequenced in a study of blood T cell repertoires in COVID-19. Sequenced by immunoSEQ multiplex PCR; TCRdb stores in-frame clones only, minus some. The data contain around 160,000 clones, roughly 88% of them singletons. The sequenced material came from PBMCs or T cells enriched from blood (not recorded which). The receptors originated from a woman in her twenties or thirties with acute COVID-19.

CDR3 region: CASSRKTGSYGTDTQYF. CDR3 coding DNA: TGTGCCAGCAGCCGAAAGACAGGGTCCTACGGCACAGATACGCAGTATTTT. The chain carries TRBV5-6 and TRBJ2-3; 7 nucleotides align to TRBD1. V shed 4 bases and J 1 base; nucleotides not matched to a gene: 12. The CDR3 extends over 17 amino acids. Germline V gene lookup returns CDR1 SGHDT and CDR2 YYEEEE.

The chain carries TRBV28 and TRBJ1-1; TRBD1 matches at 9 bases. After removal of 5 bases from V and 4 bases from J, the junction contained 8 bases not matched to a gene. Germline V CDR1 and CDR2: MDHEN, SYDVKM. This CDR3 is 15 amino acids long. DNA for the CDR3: TGTGCCAGCAGTACCGGGACAGGGTATCGCACTGAAGCTTTCTTT. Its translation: CASSTGTGYRTEAFF.

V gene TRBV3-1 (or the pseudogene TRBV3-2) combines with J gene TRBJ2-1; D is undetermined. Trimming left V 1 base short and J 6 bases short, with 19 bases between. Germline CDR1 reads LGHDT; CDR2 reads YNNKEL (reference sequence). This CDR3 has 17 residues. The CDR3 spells CASSQVHRLEAPNEQFF. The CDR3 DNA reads TGTGCCAGCAGCCAAGTACACCGACTTGAGGCCCCCAATGAGCAGTTCTTC.

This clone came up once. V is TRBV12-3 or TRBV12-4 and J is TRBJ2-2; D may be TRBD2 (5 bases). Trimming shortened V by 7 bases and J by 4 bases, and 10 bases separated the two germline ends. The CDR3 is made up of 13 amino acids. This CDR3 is CASNSGSTGELFF. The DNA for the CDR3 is TGTGCCAGCAATTCGGGGTCCACCGGGGAGCTGTTTTTT.

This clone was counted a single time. CDR3 sequence: CASSQQGLGTEAFF. The CDR3 nucleotides are TGTGCCAGCAGCCAACAGGGCTTGGGCACTGAAGCTTTCTTT. This chain joins TRBV7-2 and TRBJ1-1; TRBD1 might be the D (6 bases). The length of the CDR3 is 14 residues. Trimming removed 5 bases at V and 4 bases at J, with 14 bases between. CDR1 is SGHTA and CDR2 is FQGNSA in the germline V gene.

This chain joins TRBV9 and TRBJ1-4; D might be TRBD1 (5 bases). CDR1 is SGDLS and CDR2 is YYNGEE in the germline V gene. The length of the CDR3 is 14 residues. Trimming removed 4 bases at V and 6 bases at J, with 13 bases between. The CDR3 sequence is CASSLQGGDEKLFF. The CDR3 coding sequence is TGTGCCAGCAGCTTGCAGGGAGGAGATGAAAAACTGTTTTTT. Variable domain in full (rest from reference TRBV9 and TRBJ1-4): DSGVTQTPKHLITATGQRVTLRCSPRSGDLSVYWYQQSLDQGLQFLIQYYNGEERAKGNILERFSAQQFPDLHSELNLSSLELGDSALYFCASSLQGGDEKLFFGSGTQLSVL.

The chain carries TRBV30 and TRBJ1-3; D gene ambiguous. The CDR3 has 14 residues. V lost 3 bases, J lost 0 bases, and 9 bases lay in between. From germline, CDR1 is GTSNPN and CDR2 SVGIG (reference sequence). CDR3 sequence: CAWSATYSGNTIYF. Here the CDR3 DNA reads TGTGCCTGGAGCGCGACATACTCTGGAAACACCATATATTTT.

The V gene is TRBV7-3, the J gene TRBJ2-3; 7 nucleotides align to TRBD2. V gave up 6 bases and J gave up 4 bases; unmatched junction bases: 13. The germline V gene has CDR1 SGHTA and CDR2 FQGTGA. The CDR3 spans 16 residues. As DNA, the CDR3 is TGTGCCAGCAGTCTCAAAACCGGGACTATAGCAGATACGCAGTATTTT. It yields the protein CASSLKTGTIADTQYF. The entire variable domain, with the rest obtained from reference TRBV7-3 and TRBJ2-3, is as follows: GAGVSQTPSNKVTEKGKYVELRCDPISGHTALYWYRQSLGQGPEFLIYFQGTGAADDSGLPNDRFFAVRPEGSVSTLKIQRTERGDSAVYLCASSLKTGTIADTQYFGPGTRLTVL.

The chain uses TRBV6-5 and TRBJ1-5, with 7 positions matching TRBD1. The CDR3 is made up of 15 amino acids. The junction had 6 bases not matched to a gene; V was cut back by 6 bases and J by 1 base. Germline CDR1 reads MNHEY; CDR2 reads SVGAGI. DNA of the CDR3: TGTGCCAGCAGCAGACAGGGAAGCAGCAATCAGCCCCAGCATTTT. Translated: CASSRQGSSNQPQHF.

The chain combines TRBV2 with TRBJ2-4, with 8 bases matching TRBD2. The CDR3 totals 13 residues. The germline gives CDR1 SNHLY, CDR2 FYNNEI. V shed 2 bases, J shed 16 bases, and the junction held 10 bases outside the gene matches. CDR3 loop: CASSEPGLEVIYF. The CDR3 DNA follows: TGTGCCAGCAGTGAACCGGGACTAGAAGTCATTTACTTC. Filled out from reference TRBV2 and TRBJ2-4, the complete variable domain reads EPEVTQTPSHQVTQMGQEVILRCVPISNHLYFYWYRQILGQKVEFLVSFYNNEISEKSEIFDDQFSVERPDGSNFTLKIRSTKLEDSAMYFCASSEPGLEVIYFGAGTRLSVL.

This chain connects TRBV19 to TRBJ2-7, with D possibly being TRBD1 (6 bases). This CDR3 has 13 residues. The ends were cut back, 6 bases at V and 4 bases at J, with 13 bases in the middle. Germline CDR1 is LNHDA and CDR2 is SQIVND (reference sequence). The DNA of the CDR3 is TGTGCCAGTAGCCGGGACACACTGTACGAGCAGTACTTC. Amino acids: CASSRDTLYEQYF.

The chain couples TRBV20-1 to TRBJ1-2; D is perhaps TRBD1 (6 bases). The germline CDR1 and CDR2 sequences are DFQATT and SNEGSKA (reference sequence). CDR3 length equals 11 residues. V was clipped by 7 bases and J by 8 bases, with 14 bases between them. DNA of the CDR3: TGCAGTGGCTTAGGGACAAGGGGCTACACCTTC. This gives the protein CSGLGTRGYTF.

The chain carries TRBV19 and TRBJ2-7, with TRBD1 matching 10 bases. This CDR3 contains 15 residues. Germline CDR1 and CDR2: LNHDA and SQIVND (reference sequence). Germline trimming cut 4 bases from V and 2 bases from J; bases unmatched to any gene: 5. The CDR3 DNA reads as TGTGCCAGTAGTAGGACGGGACAGGGGACCTACGAGCAGTACTTC. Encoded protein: CASSRTGQGTYEQYF.

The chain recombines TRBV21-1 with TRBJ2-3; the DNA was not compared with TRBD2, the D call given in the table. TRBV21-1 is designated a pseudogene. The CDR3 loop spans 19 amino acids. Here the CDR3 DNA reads TGTGCCAGCAGCAAAAAGCCCTGGACTAGCGGGAGGGACACAGATACGCAGTATTTT. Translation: CASSKKPWTSGRDTDTQYF.

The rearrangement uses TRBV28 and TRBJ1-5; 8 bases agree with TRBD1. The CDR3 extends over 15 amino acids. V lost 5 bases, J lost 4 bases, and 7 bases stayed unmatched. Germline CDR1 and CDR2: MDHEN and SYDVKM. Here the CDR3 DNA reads TGTGCCAGCAGTCCGCAGGGGGCATGGAATCAGCCCCAGCATTTT. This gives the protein CASSPQGAWNQPQHF. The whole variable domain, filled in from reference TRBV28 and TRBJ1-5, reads DVKVTQSSRYLVKRTGEKVFLECVQDMDHENMFWYRQDPGLGLRLIYFSYDVKMKEKGDIPEGYSVSREKKERFSLILESASTNQTSMYLCASSPQGAWNQPQHFGDGTRLSIL.

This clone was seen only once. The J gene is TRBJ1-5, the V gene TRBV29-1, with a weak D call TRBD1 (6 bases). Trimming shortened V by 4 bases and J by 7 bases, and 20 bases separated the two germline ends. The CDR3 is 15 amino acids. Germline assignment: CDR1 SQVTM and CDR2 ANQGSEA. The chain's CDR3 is CSVGVRPEGVQPQHF. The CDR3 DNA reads TGCAGCGTTGGGGTTCGGCCCGAGGGGGTCCAGCCCCAGCATTTT.

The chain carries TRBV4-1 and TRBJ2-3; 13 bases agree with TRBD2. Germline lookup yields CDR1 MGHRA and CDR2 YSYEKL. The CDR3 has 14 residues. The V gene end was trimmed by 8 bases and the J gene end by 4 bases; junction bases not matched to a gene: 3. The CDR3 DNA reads TGCGCCAGCCGGGGGACTAGCGGGGCAGATACGCAGTATTTT. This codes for CASRGTSGADTQYF.

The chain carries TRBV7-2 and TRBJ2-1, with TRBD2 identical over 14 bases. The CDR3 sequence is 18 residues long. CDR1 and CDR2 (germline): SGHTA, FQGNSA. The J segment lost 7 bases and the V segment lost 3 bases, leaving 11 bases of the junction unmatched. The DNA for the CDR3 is TGTGCCAGCAGCTTGCAACCGGGACTAGCGGGAGTTAGGAATGAGCAGTTCTTC. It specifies CASSLQPGLAGVRNEQFF.

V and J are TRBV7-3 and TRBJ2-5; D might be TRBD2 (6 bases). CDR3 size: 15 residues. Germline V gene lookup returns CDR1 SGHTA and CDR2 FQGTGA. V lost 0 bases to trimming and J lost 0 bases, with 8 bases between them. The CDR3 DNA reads TGTGCCAGCAGCTTAACTGGGGGGAACCAAGAGACCCAGTACTTC. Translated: CASSLTGGNQETQYF.

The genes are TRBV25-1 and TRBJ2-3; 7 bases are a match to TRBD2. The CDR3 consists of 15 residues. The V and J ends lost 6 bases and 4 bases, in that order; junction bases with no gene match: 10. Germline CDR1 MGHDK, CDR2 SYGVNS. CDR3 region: CASSRGGSVADTQYF. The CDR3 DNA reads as TGTGCCAGCAGCCGGGGAGGGAGCGTAGCAGATACGCAGTATTTT.

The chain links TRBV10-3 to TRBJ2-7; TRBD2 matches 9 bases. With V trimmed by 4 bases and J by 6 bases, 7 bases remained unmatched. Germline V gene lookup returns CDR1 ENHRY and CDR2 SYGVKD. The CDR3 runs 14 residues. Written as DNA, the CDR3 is TGTGCCATCAGTGGGGCTAGCGGGATTACCGAGCAGTACTTC. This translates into CAISGASGITEQYF.

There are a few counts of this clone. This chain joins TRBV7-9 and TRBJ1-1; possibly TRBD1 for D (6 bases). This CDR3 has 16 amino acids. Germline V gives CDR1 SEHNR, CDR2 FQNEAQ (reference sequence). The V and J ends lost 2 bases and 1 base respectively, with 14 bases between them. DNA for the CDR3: TGTGCCAGCAGCTTAAGGCCCAGGGGCCCGAACACTGAAGCTTTCTTT. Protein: CASSLRPRGPNTEAFF.

The CDR3 here is CASSYYRGANTEAFF. CDR3 nucleotide sequence: TGTGCCAGCAGTTACTACCGGGGGGCAAACACTGAAGCTTTCTTT. The chain recombines TRBV6-5 with TRBJ1-1; possible D gene TRBD1, 6 bases. Trimming pared 1 base from V and 2 bases from J, leaving 11 bases between. CDR1 is MNHEY, CDR2 SVGAGI, per germline. The CDR3 spans 15 residues.

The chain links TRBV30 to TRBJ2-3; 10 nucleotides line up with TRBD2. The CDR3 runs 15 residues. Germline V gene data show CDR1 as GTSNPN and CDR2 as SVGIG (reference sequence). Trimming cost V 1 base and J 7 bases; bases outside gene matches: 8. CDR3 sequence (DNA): TGTGCCTGGAGTGCCCCTAGCGGGAGTACAAATACGCAGTATTTT. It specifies CAWSAPSGSTNTQYF.

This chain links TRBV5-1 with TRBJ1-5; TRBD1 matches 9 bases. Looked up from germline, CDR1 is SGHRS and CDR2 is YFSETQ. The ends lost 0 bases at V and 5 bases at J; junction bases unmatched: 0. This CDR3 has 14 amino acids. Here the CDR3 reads CASSLGTGDQPQHF. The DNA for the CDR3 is TGCGCCAGCAGCTTGGGGACAGGGGATCAGCCCCAGCATTTT.

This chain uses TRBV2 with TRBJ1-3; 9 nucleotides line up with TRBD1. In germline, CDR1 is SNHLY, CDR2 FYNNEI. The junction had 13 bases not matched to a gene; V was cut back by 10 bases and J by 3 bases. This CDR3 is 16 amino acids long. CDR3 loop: CATGQGMRALGNTIYF. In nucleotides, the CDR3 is TGTGCCACTGGACAGGGGATGCGGGCTCTTGGAAACACCATATATTTT. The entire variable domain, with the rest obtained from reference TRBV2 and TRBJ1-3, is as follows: EPEVTQTPSHQVTQMGQEVILRCVPISNHLYFYWYRQILGQKVEFLVSFYNNEISEKSEIFDDQFSVERPDGSNFTLKIRSTKLEDSAMYFCATGQGMRALGNTIYFGEGSWLTVV.

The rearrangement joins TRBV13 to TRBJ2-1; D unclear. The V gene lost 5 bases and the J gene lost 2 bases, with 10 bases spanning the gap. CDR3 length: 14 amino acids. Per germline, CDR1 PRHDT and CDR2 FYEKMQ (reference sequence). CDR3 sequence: CASSPYSAYNEQFF. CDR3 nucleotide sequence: TGTGCCAGCAGCCCGTACTCGGCCTACAATGAGCAGTTCTTC. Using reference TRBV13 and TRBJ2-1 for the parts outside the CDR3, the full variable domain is AAGVIQSPRHLIKEKRETATLKCYPIPRHDTVYWYQQGPGQDPQFLISFYEKMQSDKGSIPDRFSAQQFSDYHSELNMSSLELGDSALYFCASSPYSAYNEQFFGPGTRLTVL.

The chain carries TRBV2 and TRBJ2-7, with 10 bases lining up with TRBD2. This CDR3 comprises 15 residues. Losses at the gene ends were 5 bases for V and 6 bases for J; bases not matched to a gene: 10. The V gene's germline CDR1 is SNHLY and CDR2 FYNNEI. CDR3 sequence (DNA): TGTGCCAGCAGTCCCCGAGCGGGAGGGCCTCTCGAGCAGTACTTC. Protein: CASSPRAGGPLEQYF. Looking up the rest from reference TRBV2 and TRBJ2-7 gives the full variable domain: EPEVTQTPSHQVTQMGQEVILRCVPISNHLYFYWYRQILGQKVEFLVSFYNNEISEKSEIFDDQFSVERPDGSNFTLKIRSTKLEDSAMYFCASSPRAGGPLEQYFGPGTRLTVT.